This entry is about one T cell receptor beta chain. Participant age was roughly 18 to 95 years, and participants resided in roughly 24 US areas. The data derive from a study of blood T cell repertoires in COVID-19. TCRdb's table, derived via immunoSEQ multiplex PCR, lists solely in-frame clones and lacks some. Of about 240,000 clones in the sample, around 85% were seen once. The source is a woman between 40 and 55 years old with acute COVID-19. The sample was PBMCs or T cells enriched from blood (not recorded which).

CDR3: CAWKAGSNQPQHF. The CDR3 bases are TGTGCCTGGAAGGCGGGAAGCAATCAGCCCCAGCATTTT. This rearrangement joins TRBV30 to TRBJ1-5; the D is unclear. The CDR3 is 13 residues long. Germline CDR1 GTSNPN, CDR2 SVGIG (reference sequence). Between the trimmed V and J ends, which lost 4 bases and 1 base, there was a span of 8 bases.